The 5 T cell receptor beta chains given below trace back to one sample, sequenced in a study of blood T cells in healthy people across ages (dated by TCRdb to between 2014 and 2017). The receptor library was made with 5' RACE. Instrument on record: Illumina HiSeq 2500. A second PCR of roughly 7 to 11 cycles was performed with a sample-barcoded 5' primer and a J-beta primer mix. Through fastp at Q25 and MiXCR, TCRdb rebuilt clones from the public reads, retaining in-frame beta chains. Entries are consolidated by CDR3 protein sequence, retaining the most common genes and DNA. The sample yields around 800,000 distinct CDR3 sequences; about 26% were counted once. Roughly 3.1% of the sample goes to the ten largest clones. These same records also appear under a second study, on T cells of mothers and their children.

What was sequenced was blood. All receptors derive from a boy aged 5 to 17 in good health.

This clonotype was seen repeatedly, ten times or more. This chain links TRBV12-3 or TRBV12-4 with TRBJ1-3, with no clear D. The CDR3 is 14 amino acids. V lost 4 bases to trimming and J lost 3 bases, with 10 bases between them. The CDR3, as DNA: TGTGCCAGCAGTTGGGGAGAGAATGGAAACACCATATATTTT. It specifies CASSWGENGNTIYF.

This sequence joins TRBV11-1 and TRBJ2-3; 11 bases agree with TRBD2. Germline V lookup: CDR1 SGHAT, CDR2 FQDESV (reference sequence). This CDR3 is 16 amino acids long. V lost 4 bases and J lost 1; bases outside the gene matches: 4. The CDR3 spells CASSSSTSGGTDTQYF. Here the CDR3 DNA reads TGTGCCAGCAGCTCCTCGACTAGCGGGGGCACAGATACGCAGTATTTT.

On this clonotype itself: The missing conserved phenylalanine or tryptophan at the end of this CDR3 makes a read error likely. The chain has TRBV28 and TRBJ2-3; TRBD1 agrees at 7 bases. The V gene's germline CDR1 is MDHEN and CDR2 SYDVKM. Germline trimming cut 7 bases from V and 6 bases from J; bases unmatched to any gene: 10. This CDR3 comprises 14 residues. In DNA form, the CDR3 reads TGTGCCAGCAACCTAGGGACAGTGGGGGATACGCAGTATTCT. Translation: CASNLGTVGDTQYS.

The chain links TRBV7-6 to TRBJ2-7; TRBD2 agrees at 9 bases. With V trimmed by 0 bases and J by 0 bases, 6 bases remained unmatched. The CDR3 length is 17 residues. Germline V gives CDR1 SGHVS, CDR2 FNYEAQ. CDR3 in DNA: TGTGCCAGCAGCTTAGCGATAGGACTAGCGAACTCCTACGAGCAGTACTTC. It specifies CASSLAIGLANSYEQYF.

The chain couples TRBV21-1 to TRBJ2-5; the table's D gene call, TRBD2, was not cross checked with the DNA. The J call is uncertain, as TRBJ2-7 better fits the DNA end. TRBV21-1 is a pseudogene segment. This CDR3 has 17 residues. CDR3 sequence (DNA): TGTGCCAGCAGCATATCGGGAGGAGCTAGCGGCACCTACGAGCAGTACTTC. This gives the protein CASSISGGASGTYEQYF.